The 21 T cell receptor beta chains given below trace back to one sample, sequenced in a study of T cells in Graves' hyperthyroidism and ophthalmopathy. The TCR beta CDR3 regions underwent amplification using RNA transcripts as the source. With the HTBI primer set, the TCR CDR3 went through a first round of RT-PCR. TCRdb recomputed calls from the multiplex PCR reads with MiXCR, one row per CDR3 protein. Of around 580,000 distinct CDR3 sequences detected, about 45% appear once; the ten largest clones hold more than 7%. Sequences were obtained from peripheral blood or thyroid tissue (not recorded which). These receptors all stem from a woman aged 18-29 years with Graves' hyperthyroidism.

The chain uses TRBV20-1 and TRBJ1-3, with D uncertain. CDR1 DFQATT and CDR2 SNEGSKA come from the germline V gene (reference sequence). V shed 2 bases and J shed 0 bases, with 11 bases lying between them. The CDR3 runs 15 residues. DNA for the CDR3: TGCAGTGCTAGACCGGACGTACGCTCTGGAAACACCATATATTTT. This translates into CSARPDVRSGNTIYF.

Regarding this clonotype: No conserved phenylalanine or tryptophan is present at the end of the CDR3, so a read error is the likely explanation. J is TRBJ2-5 and V is TRBV11-2; TRBD2 aligns across 16 bases. This CDR3 contains 16 residues. Germline V gives CDR1 SGHAT, CDR2 FQNNGV. The CDR3 here is CASSPGTSGREETQYL. In DNA, the CDR3 is TGCGCCAGCAGCCCCGGGACTAGCGGGAGGGAAGAGACCCAGTACCTC.

J is TRBJ1-2 and V is TRBV12-3 or TRBV12-4, with D tentatively TRBD1 (6 bases). The CDR3 contains 13 residues. Trimming removed 6 bases from V and 3 bases from J, with 11 bases in between. In DNA form, the CDR3 reads TGTGCCAGCAGAGAAGGGGGTGACTATGGCTACACCTTC. Encoded protein: CASREGGDYGYTF.

With regard to this clonotype: A much larger clone lies one base from this, so it may be a read error. This sequence joins TRBV9 and TRBJ2-5, with D possibly called TRBD1 or TRBD2 (7 bases each). The V end lost 4 bases, the J end lost 7 bases, and 20 bases lay between the germline ends. The CDR3 is 15 amino acids. From germline, CDR1 is SGDLS and CDR2 YYNGEE. The CDR3 reads CASSPQGGVVGTQYF. CDR3 nucleotides: TGTGCCAGCAGCCCCCAGGGGGGGGTGGTGGGGACCCAGTACTTC.

This clonotype has a single count. The chain uses TRBV20-1 and TRBJ2-7; 7 nucleotides align to TRBD2. CDR1 DFQATT and CDR2 SNEGSKA come from the germline V gene (reference sequence). With 7 bases clipped from V and 6 bases from J, the junction kept 6 bases outside the gene matches. This CDR3 is 11 amino acids long. As DNA, the CDR3 is TGCAGTGGTACCCTAGCGGTCGAGCAGTACTTC. This translates into CSGTLAVEQYF.

Many counts were recorded for this clonotype. The chain joins TRBV9 to TRBJ1-1; the match to TRBD1 covers 7 bases. Germline V gene sequence: CDR1 SGDLS, CDR2 YYNGEE. CDR3 size: 15 residues. With V trimmed by 0 bases and J by 5 bases, 7 bases remained unmatched. The CDR3 nucleotides read TGTGCCAGCAGCGTAGGGGAGGGGGCGCTTACTGAAGCTTTCTTT. This gives the protein CASSVGEGALTEAFF.

This chain connects TRBV20-1 to TRBJ2-5, with D unresolved. Trimming stripped 1 base from V and 0 bases from J, with 18 bases between. CDR3 length: 17 residues. CDR1 and CDR2 from the germline V gene are DFQATT and SNEGSKA (reference sequence). The CDR3 reads CSARAPDTEAYQETQYF. The CDR3 coding sequence is TGCAGTGCTAGAGCTCCTGACACTGAAGCTTACCAAGAGACCCAGTACTTC.

The genes are TRBV7-1 and TRBJ2-5, with 10 positions matching TRBD1. TRBV7-1 qualifies as an ORF whose function is uncertain. The CDR3 extends over 13 amino acids. With 8 bases clipped from V and 5 bases from J, the junction kept 5 bases outside the gene matches. The CDR3 loop reads CASRDRGRETQYF. In nucleotides, the CDR3 is TGTGCCAGCCGGGACAGGGGTAGGGAGACCCAGTACTTC.

V usage is TRBV29-1 and J usage is TRBJ2-5, with TRBD2 matching 13 bases. Germline V gene sequence: CDR1 SQVTM, CDR2 ANQGSEA. The CDR3 loop spans 14 amino acids. V was pared by 4 bases and J by 5 bases, with 4 bases of the junction left unmatched. In nucleotides, the CDR3 is TGCAGCGTTGGGGGACTAGCGGGAAGGGAGACCCAGTACTTC. Protein: CSVGGLAGRETQYF.

There are many counts of this clonotype. The chain employs TRBV11-2 and TRBJ2-7; no reliable D call. The V and J ends lost 3 bases and 2 bases respectively, with 8 bases between them. The germline CDR1 and CDR2 sequences are SGHAT and FQNNGV. The CDR3 length is 13 residues. DNA of the CDR3: TGTGCCAGCAGCTTGGGGTTTACCTACGAGCAGTACTTC. Amino acids: CASSLGFTYEQYF.

This clonotype was observed a few times. The rearrangement uses TRBV5-6 and TRBJ2-1; D is ambiguous. The germline V gene has CDR1 SGHDT and CDR2 YYEEEE. CDR3 length: 11 amino acids. The ends were cut back, 6 bases at V and 6 bases at J, with 7 bases in the middle. In DNA, the CDR3 is TGTGCCAGCACCCGGGTCAATGAGCAGTTCTTC. It encodes CASTRVNEQFF. The full variable domain, in which reference TRBV5-6 and TRBJ2-1 provide the parts outside the CDR3, is DAGVTQSPTHLIKTRGQQVTLRCSPKSGHDTVSWYQQALGQGPQFIFQYYEEEERQRGNFPDRFSGHQFPNYSSELNVNALLLGDSALYLCASTRVNEQFFGPGTRLTVL.

In this sample, this clonotype turned up many times. The chain combines TRBV28 with TRBJ1-2, with 11 bases that match TRBD1. After removal of 4 bases from V and 8 bases from J, the junction contained 9 bases not matched to a gene. Germline values: CDR1 MDHEN, CDR2 SYDVKM. The CDR3 is made up of 15 amino acids. The CDR3 DNA sequence: TGTGCCAGCAGTTCGGACAGGGGGCGGGCCTTAGGCTACACCTTC. It yields the protein CASSSDRGRALGYTF.

This clonotype was counted at least ten times. The chain combines TRBV7-3 with TRBJ2-2, with D perhaps TRBD1 (5 bases). Germline V CDR1 and CDR2: SGHTA, FQGTGA. V shed 3 bases and J shed 5 bases, with 16 bases lying between them. CDR3 size: 16 residues. The CDR3, as DNA: TGTGCCAGCAGCTTTAGGGCAGGGCTTGGGACCGGGGAGCTGTTTTTT. Translation: CASSFRAGLGTGELFF.

V and J are TRBV7-3 and TRBJ1-3, with TRBD1 identical over 7 bases. The CDR3 runs to 13 residues. The V and J ends lost 4 bases and 8 bases, in that order; junction bases with no gene match: 5. Germline values: CDR1 SGHTA, CDR2 FQGTGA. This chain's CDR3 is CASSYRQGYTIYF. The CDR3 nucleotides read TGTGCCAGCAGCTACCGACAGGGTTACACCATATATTTT.

Details on this clonotype: Compared with germline, one end of the junction differs, possibly owing to a read error. The chain combines TRBV5-1 with TRBJ2-7; TRBD1 might be the D (5 bases). The CDR3 length is 15 residues. Germline CDR1 SGHRS, CDR2 YFSETQ. CDR3 residues: CASRLGLNPLYEQYF. The CDR3 region has the DNA TGCGCCAGCAGGTTGGGGCTCAACCCTTTATACGAGCAGTACTTC.

This clonotype has ten or more counts. The genes are TRBV7-2 and TRBJ2-7; tentatively, D is TRBD2 (6 bases). Germline values: CDR1 SGHTA, CDR2 FQGNSA. V dropped 6 bases and J dropped 0 bases, with 15 bases sitting between them. This CDR3 region has 15 residues. CDR3 amino acids: CASRDGAGGSYEQYF. The CDR3 DNA reads as TGTGCCAGCAGGGACGGAGCGGGCGGCTCCTACGAGCAGTACTTC.

This clonotype was found many times. The chain uses TRBV4-1 and TRBJ2-2, with a weak D call TRBD1 (6 bases). Trimming stripped 5 bases from V and 1 base from J, with 8 bases between. The length of the CDR3 is 14 residues. Germline V gene sequence: CDR1 MGHRA, CDR2 YSYEKL. The CDR3 DNA follows: TGCGCCAGCAGCAAACAGGGGAACACCGGGGAGCTGTTTTTT. Encoded protein: CASSKQGNTGELFF.

V and J are TRBV19 and TRBJ2-1; tentatively, D is TRBD2 (6 bases). Germline CDR1 LNHDA, CDR2 SQIVND (reference sequence). This CDR3 comprises 15 residues. V was pared by 2 bases and J by 6 bases, with 14 bases between. The CDR3 nucleotides read TGTGCCAGTAGTATATCGGCGGGAAGTGCCAATGAGCAGTTCTTC. Its translation is CASSISAGSANEQFF.

This chain joins TRBV7-2 and TRBJ2-7; 10 bases map to TRBD1. Germline V gene data show CDR1 as SGHTA and CDR2 as FQGNSA. This CDR3 comprises 14 residues. V was clipped by 7 bases and J by 5 bases; unmatched bases: 8. In DNA form, the CDR3 reads TGTGCCAGCACCCGGGACAGGGGTGTCGACGAGCAGTACTTC. This sequence encodes CASTRDRGVDEQYF. The full variable domain, in which reference TRBV7-2 and TRBJ2-7 provide the parts outside the CDR3, is GAGVSQSPSNKVTEKGKDVELRCDPISGHTALYWYRQSLGQGLEFLIYFQGNSAPDKSGLPSDRFSAERTGGSVSTLTIQRTQQEDSAVYLCASTRDRGVDEQYFGPGTRLTVT.

The V call is TRBV5-6, the J call TRBJ2-5, with TRBD2 as a possible D gene (6 bases). Germline CDR1 is SGHDT and CDR2 is YYEEEE. There are 13 residues in the CDR3. V shed 4 bases and J shed 7 bases, with 14 bases lying between them. The CDR3 loop reads CASSHDGGGTQYF. The DNA for the CDR3 is TGTGCCAGCAGCCATGATGGGGGAGGGACCCAGTACTTC.

This clonotype was counted many times. The rearrangement joins TRBV7-9 to TRBJ2-6, with no clear D. The CDR3 is 17 residues long. Looked up from germline, CDR1 is SEHNR and CDR2 is FQNEAQ (reference sequence). Trimming cost V 1 base and J 0 bases, with 10 bases left between them. The CDR3: CASSLVYRSSGANVLTF. The CDR3 DNA is TGTGCCAGCAGCTTAGTTTACAGAAGCTCTGGGGCCAACGTCCTGACTTTC. The full variable domain, with the rest looked up from reference TRBV7-9 and TRBJ2-6, is DTGVSQNPRHKITKRGQNVTFRCDPISEHNRLYWYRQTLGQGPEFLTYFQNEAQLEKSRLLSDRFSAERPKGSFSTLEIQRTEQGDSAMYLCASSLVYRSSGANVLTFGAGSRLTVL.